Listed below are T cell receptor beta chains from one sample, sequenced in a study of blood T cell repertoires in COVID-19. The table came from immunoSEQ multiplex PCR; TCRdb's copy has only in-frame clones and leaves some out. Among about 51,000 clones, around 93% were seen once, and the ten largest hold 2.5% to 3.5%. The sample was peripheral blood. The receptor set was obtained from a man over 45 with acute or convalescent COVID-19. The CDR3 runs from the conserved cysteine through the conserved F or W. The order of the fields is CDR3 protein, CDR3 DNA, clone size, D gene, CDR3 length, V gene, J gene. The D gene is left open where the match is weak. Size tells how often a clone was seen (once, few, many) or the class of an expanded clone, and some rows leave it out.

CASSAGPNPPYEQYF	TGTGCCAGCAGCGCCGGTCCGAACCCCCCCTACGAGCAGTACTTC	-	-	15	TRBV11-3	TRBJ2-7
CASSDSGKSNTGELFF	TGTGCCAGCTCGGATTCGGGGAAATCGAACACCGGGGAGCTGTTTTTT	-	-	16	TRBV18	TRBJ2-2
CASSAGQPRSPLHF	TGTGCCAGCAGCGCGGGACAGCCTCGATCACCCCTCCACTTT	-	TRBD1	14	TRBV11-3	TRBJ1-6
CSSGPLQGLNEQFF	TGCAGCTCAGGTCCCCTACAGGGCTTGAATGAGCAGTTCTTC	-	-	14	TRBV29-1	TRBJ2-1
CASSVRELSSPLHF	TGCGCCAGCAGTGTCAGGGAACTTAGTTCACCCCTCCACTTT	-	-	14	TRBV10-2	TRBJ1-6
CASTPREFYEQYF	TGTGCCAGCACCCCCAGGGAATTTTACGAGCAGTACTTC	-	-	13	TRBV6-5	TRBJ2-7
CASRRTESQGTEAFF	TGTGCCAGCAGGAGGACAGAATCCCAAGGGACTGAAGCTTTCTTT	-	-	15	TRBV21-1	TRBJ1-1
CAWRRLGESSGYTF	TGTGCCTGGAGACGACTAGGGGAAAGCAGTGGCTACACCTTC	-	-	14	TRBV30	TRBJ1-2
CATDQTGYEQYF	TGTGCCACGGACCAAACGGGGTACGAGCAGTACTTC	-	-	12	TRBV10-3	TRBJ2-7
CASSEGQGIRNQPQHF	TGTGCCAGCAGTGAGGGACAGGGGATCCGCAATCAGCCCCAGCATTTT	-	TRBD1	16	TRBV2	TRBJ1-5
CASGLREGVNEQFF	TGTGCTAGTGGTTTAAGGGAAGGGGTCAATGAGCAGTTCTTC	-	-	14	TRBV12-5	TRBJ2-1
CASSPWDRGLRNEKLFF	TGTGCCAGCTCACCATGGGACAGGGGGCTGAGAAATGAAAAACTGTTTTTT	-	TRBD1	17	TRBV18	TRBJ1-4
CAWSRMNTEAFF	TGTGCCTGGAGCAGGATGAACACTGAAGCTTTCTTT	-	-	12	TRBV30	TRBJ1-1
CASSFEVNTEAFF	TGTGCCAGCAGCTTCGAGGTGAACACTGAAGCTTTCTTT	-	-	13	TRBV5-4	TRBJ1-1
CASTTPRTGANVLTF	TGCGCCAGCACCACACCTAGAACTGGGGCCAACGTCCTGACTTTC	-	-	15	TRBV5-1	TRBJ2-6
CASRRSSYNEQFF	TGTGCCAGTAGACGGTCTTCGTACAATGAGCAGTTCTTC	-	-	13	TRBV19	TRBJ2-1
CASTLGAGGRYEQYF	TGTGCCAGCACTCTAGGTGCGGGGGGGCGGTACGAGCAGTACTTC	-	TRBD2	15	TRBV2	TRBJ2-7
CASSREFLDTQYF	TGTGCCAGCAGTCGGGAATTCCTAGATACGCAGTATTTT	-	-	13	TRBV7-3	TRBJ2-3
CASSIRRLGANVLTF	TGCGCCAGCAGTATTAGGAGACTCGGGGCCAACGTCCTGACTTTC	-	-	15	TRBV5-1	TRBJ2-6
CASSWGGQPQHF	TGTGCCAGCAGCTGGGGGGGTCAGCCCCAGCATTTT	-	-	12	TRBV12-3/TRBV12-4	TRBJ1-5
CASSIAGVLAKNIQYF	TGTGCCAGTAGTATAGCCGGTGTCCTAGCCAAAAACATTCAGTACTTC	-	-	16	TRBV19	TRBJ2-4
CASSLGLAVASYEQYF	TGTGCCAGCAGCTTAGGGCTAGCGGTGGCCTCCTACGAGCAGTACTTC	-	TRBD2	16	TRBV7-8	TRBJ2-7
CASSDPGQGLSPGELFF	TGTGCCAGCAGCGACCCGGGACAGGGGCTCTCCCCCGGGGAGCTGTTTTTT	-	TRBD1	17	TRBV9	TRBJ2-2
CAWTINAQGVSLHF	TGTGCCTGGACCATCAACGCGCAAGGGGTCTCCCTCCACTTT	-	-	14	TRBV30	TRBJ1-6
CASSQDGDTGLGRGYTF	TGTGCCAGCAGCCAAGATGGGGACACGGGGCTGGGTCGGGGCTACACCTTC	-	-	17	TRBV4-2	TRBJ1-2
CASSVDRGDRDTQYF	TGCGCCAGCAGTGTTGACAGGGGGGATCGGGATACGCAGTATTTT	-	TRBD1	15	TRBV10-1	TRBJ2-3
CAWSKASGGLNAQYF	TGTGCCTGGAGTAAGGCTAGCGGGGGGCTCAATGCGCAGTATTTT	-	TRBD2	15	TRBV30	TRBJ2-3
CASRGTGTNYGYTF	TGTGCCAGCAGAGGGACAGGGACTAACTATGGCTACACCTTC	-	TRBD1	14	TRBV25-1	TRBJ1-2
CASSRGQENTGELFF	TGTGCCAGTAGTAGGGGGCAGGAGAACACCGGGGAGCTGTTTTTT	-	-	15	TRBV19	TRBJ2-2
CAWSGQPNYGYTF	TGTGCCTGGAGTGGACAGCCTAACTATGGCTACACCTTC	-	-	13	TRBV30	TRBJ1-2
CASSQGETGLSTDTQYF	TGTGCCAGCAGCCAGGGAGAGACAGGGCTCAGCACAGATACGCAGTATTTT	-	TRBD1	17	TRBV3-1/TRBV3-2	TRBJ2-3
CASSLPGQGLSYGYTF	TGTGCCAGCAGTTTACCGGGACAGGGTTTGTCCTATGGCTACACCTTC	-	TRBD1	16	TRBV5-4	TRBJ1-2
CASSSPREAFF	TGTGCCAGCAGTTCTCCCAGGGAAGCTTTCTTT	-	-	11	TRBV6-6	TRBJ1-1
CASSRGQGETGELFF	TGCGCCAGCAGCCGAGGACAGGGAGAGACCGGGGAGCTGTTTTTT	once	TRBD1	15	TRBV5-1	TRBJ2-2
CASSQGQRQIGDEQYF	TGTGCCAGCAGCCAAGGCCAGAGGCAAATAGGAGACGAGCAGTACTTC	-	-	16	TRBV4-2	TRBJ2-7
CASSFAGGTTDTQYF	TGCGCCAGCAGCTTTGCAGGGGGCACCACAGATACGCAGTATTTT	-	TRBD1	15	TRBV5-1	TRBJ2-3
CASSLLLGHTDTQYF	TGTGCCAGCAGCTTACTACTAGGGCACACAGATACGCAGTATTTT	-	-	15	TRBV7-9	TRBJ2-3
CASSQELRGTEAFF	TGTGCCAGCAGCCAAGAGCTCCGGGGCACTGAAGCTTTCTTT	-	-	14	TRBV3-1/TRBV3-2	TRBJ1-1
CASSIRSGANVLTF	TGTGCCAGTAGTATACGTTCTGGGGCCAACGTCCTGACTTTC	-	-	14	TRBV19	TRBJ2-6
CASRDSSGNTIYF	TGTGCCAGCAGAGACAGCTCTGGAAACACCATATATTTT	-	-	13	TRBV27	TRBJ1-3
CASSLGPARQPMDTQYF	TGTGCCAGCAGCTTGGGCCCTGCCCGACAGCCGATGGATACGCAGTATTTT	-	-	17	TRBV7-6	TRBJ2-3
CASSLAGGLSNEQFF	TGCGCCAGCAGCTTAGCGGGGGGGCTCTCAAATGAGCAGTTCTTC	-	TRBD2	15	TRBV5-1	TRBJ2-1
CASSMGPHHGYGYTF	TGTGCCAGTAGTATGGGCCCTCACCATGGCTATGGCTACACCTTC	-	-	15	TRBV19	TRBJ1-2
CASSLDPPGVGEKLFF	TGTGCCAGCAGCTTAGACCCGCCAGGGGTTGGTGAAAAACTGTTTTTT	-	-	16	TRBV7-2	TRBJ1-4
CATCRTNEKLFF	TGTGCCACCTGTAGAACTAATGAAAAACTGTTTTTT	few	-	12	TRBV12-3/TRBV12-4	TRBJ1-4
CATSDFRTSGGLGLNEQFF	TGTGCCACCAGTGACTTCCGGACTAGCGGGGGGTTAGGTTTGAATGAGCAGTTCTTC	-	TRBD2	19	TRBV24-1	TRBJ2-1
CASSPGTSGAREQFF	TGTGCCAGCAGTCCCGGGACTAGCGGGGCTCGGGAGCAGTTCTTC	few	TRBD2	15	TRBV28	TRBJ2-1
CASSYLAREKLFF	TGTGCCAGCAGTTACCTCGCTAGGGAAAAACTGTTTTTT	-	-	13	TRBV6-5	TRBJ1-4
CASSYIGAGANVLTF	TGTGCCAGCAGTTACATCGGAGCTGGGGCCAACGTCCTGACTTTC	once	-	15	TRBV6-5	TRBJ2-6
CASSPRQGSNSPLHF	TGTGCCAGCAGCCCCCGACAGGGTAGTAATTCACCCCTCCACTTT	-	TRBD1	15	TRBV11-2	TRBJ1-6
CASSLSRADGYTF	TGTGCCAGCAGCTTATCCAGGGCAGATGGCTACACCTTC	once	-	13	TRBV7-8	TRBJ1-2
CASSSRGDTEAFF	TGTGCCAGCAGCTCTCGAGGAGACACTGAAGCTTTCTTT	-	-	13	TRBV7-8	TRBJ1-1
CASSSGQTYEQYF	TGTGCCAGCAGCTCGGGACAGACCTACGAGCAGTACTTC	-	TRBD1	13	TRBV7-9	TRBJ2-7
CASSRSLSTDTQYF	TGTGCCAGCAGCCGGTCTCTTTCCACAGATACGCAGTATTTT	-	-	14	TRBV11-3	TRBJ2-3
CASSPWDRGAAFF	TGTGCCAGCAGTCCTTGGGACCGCGGGGCAGCTTTCTTT	-	-	13	TRBV12-3/TRBV12-4	TRBJ1-1
CASSPSPGLAGLGTDTQYF	TGTGCCAGCTCACCATCGCCGGGACTAGCGGGGCTAGGCACAGATACGCAGTATTTT	once	TRBD2	19	TRBV18	TRBJ2-3